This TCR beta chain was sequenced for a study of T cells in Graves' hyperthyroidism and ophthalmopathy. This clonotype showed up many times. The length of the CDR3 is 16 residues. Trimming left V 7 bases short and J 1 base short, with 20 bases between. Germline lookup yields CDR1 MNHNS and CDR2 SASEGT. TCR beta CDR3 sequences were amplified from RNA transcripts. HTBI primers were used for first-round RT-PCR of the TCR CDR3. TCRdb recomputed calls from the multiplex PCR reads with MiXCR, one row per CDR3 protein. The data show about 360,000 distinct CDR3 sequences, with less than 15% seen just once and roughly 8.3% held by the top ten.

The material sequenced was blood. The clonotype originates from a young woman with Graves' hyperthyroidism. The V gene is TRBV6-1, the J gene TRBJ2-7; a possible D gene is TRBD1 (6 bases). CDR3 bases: TGTGCCAGCAACAAAATCGACAGGTCGGGGTCCTACGAGCAGTACTTC. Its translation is CASNKIDRSGSYEQYF.